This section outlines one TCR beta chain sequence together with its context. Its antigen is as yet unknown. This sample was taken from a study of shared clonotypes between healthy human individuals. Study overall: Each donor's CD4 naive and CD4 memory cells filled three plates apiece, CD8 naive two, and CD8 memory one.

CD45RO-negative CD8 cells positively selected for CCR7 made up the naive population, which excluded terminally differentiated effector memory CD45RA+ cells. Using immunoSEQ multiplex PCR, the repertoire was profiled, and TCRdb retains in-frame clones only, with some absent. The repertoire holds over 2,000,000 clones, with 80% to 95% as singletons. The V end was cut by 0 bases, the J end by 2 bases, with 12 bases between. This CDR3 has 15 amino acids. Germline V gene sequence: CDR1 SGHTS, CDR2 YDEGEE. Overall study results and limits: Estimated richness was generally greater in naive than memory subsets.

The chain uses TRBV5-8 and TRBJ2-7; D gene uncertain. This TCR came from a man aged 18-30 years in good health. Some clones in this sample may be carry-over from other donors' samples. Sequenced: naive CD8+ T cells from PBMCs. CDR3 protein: CASSLVFSGTYEQYF. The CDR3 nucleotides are TGTGCCAGCAGCTTGGTGTTCAGTGGGACCTACGAGCAGTACTTC.